The rows below give T cell receptor beta chains drawn from one sample of a study of blood T cell repertoires in COVID-19. The method was immunoSEQ multiplex PCR; TCRdb's version includes in-frame clones alone and lacks a portion of them. The sample has 200,000 to 300,000 clones, roughly four fifths seen once; the top ten hold roughly 9.6%. Sequencing was carried out using peripheral blood. These receptors all stem from an elderly woman with acute or convalescent COVID-19. CDR3s include the opening cysteine and the closing phenylalanine or tryptophan. Fields, in order: clone size, J gene, V gene, D gene, CDR3 DNA, CDR3 protein. A D gene is named only where the DNA matches it firmly. Some rows have no size entry. The others give once, few or many, or a class for an expanded clone.

>NA|TRBJ2-7|TRBV7-9|NA
TGTGCCAGCAGCTTATGGGGGGGCCGAAACGAGCAGTACTTC
CASSLWGGRNEQYF
>NA|TRBJ1-6|TRBV7-9|NA
TGTGCCAGCAGCTTAGTGAGGAGAGATTCACCCCTCCACTTT
CASSLVRRDSPLHF
>NA|TRBJ1-1|TRBV28|NA
TGTGCCAGCACCGGGGGAGGTCGGTGGACTGAAGCTTTCTTT
CASTGGGRWTEAFF
>NA|TRBJ2-5|TRBV27|NA
TGTGCCAGCAGGGACACAGGGCAAGAGACCCAGTACTTC
CASRDTGQETQYF
>NA|TRBJ2-2|TRBV11-2|NA
TGTGCCAGCGTACTAAGTGGATCGGGGAACACCGGGGAGCTGTTTTTT
CASVLSGSGNTGELFF
>once|TRBJ2-1|TRBV28|NA
TGTGCCAGCAGAGATTCGACAGTCAATGAGCAGTTCTTC
CASRDSTVNEQFF
>NA|TRBJ2-2|TRBV2|TRBD2
TGTGCCAGCAGCGCCGGGGGTAGCGGGGAGTCCGGGGAGCTGTTTTTT
CASSAGGSGESGELFF
>NA|TRBJ1-4|TRBV6-1|NA
TGTGCCAGCAGTGATGGTACAGGTGGAAATGAAAAACTGTTTTTT
CASSDGTGGNEKLFF
>NA|TRBJ1-2|TRBV28|TRBD1
TGTGCCAGCAGGTCCCCGGGACAGGGGCCGGGCTACACCTTC
CASRSPGQGPGYTF
>NA|TRBJ1-3|TRBV7-9|NA
TGTGCCAGCAGTCCCGGGAGCTCTGGAAACACCATATATTTT
CASSPGSSGNTIYF